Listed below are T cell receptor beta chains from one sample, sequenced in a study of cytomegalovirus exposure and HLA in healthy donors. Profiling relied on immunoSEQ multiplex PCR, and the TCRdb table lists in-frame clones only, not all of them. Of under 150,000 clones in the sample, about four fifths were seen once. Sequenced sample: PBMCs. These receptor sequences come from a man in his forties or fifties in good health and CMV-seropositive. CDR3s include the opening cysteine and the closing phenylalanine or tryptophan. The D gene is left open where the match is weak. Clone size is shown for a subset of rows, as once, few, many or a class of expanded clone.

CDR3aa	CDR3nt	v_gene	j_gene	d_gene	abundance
CASSDYPGAGTEAFF	TGTGCCAGCAGTGACTACCCGGGAGCGGGCACTGAAGCTTTCTTT	TRBV6-4	TRBJ1-1	-	-
CASSSARSYNSPLHF	TGTGCCAGCAGTAGCGCCCGCTCCTATAATTCACCCCTCCACTTT	TRBV2	TRBJ1-6	-	-
CASGPWAGQRVYTEAFF	TGTGCTAGTGGTCCGTGGGCGGGACAGCGGGTTTACACTGAAGCTTTCTTT	TRBV12-5	TRBJ1-1	TRBD1	-
CASSARVGEKLFF	TGTGCCAGCAGTGCCAGGGTTGGGGAAAAACTGTTTTTT	TRBV25-1	TRBJ1-4	-	-
CAISDVTGSHEQYF	TGTGCCATCAGTGATGTAACAGGGTCCCACGAGCAGTACTTC	TRBV10-3	TRBJ2-7	-	-
CAWSGDTEAFF	TGTGCCTGGAGCGGAGACACTGAAGCTTTCTTT	TRBV30	TRBJ1-1	-	-
CASSQRGDTGELFF	TGTGCCAGCAGCCAGCGGGGGGACACCGGGGAGCTGTTTTTT	TRBV7-9	TRBJ2-2	TRBD2	few
CASRLDGNSNQPQHF	TGTGCCAGCAGGTTGGACGGGAATAGCAATCAGCCCCAGCATTTT	TRBV6-6	TRBJ1-5	-	-
CASSLGAGNYNEQFF	TGTGCCAGCAGCTTAGGCGCAGGGAACTACAATGAGCAGTTCTTC	TRBV7-7	TRBJ2-1	-	-
CASGTYEQYF	TGTGCCAGCGGCACCTACGAGCAGTACTTC	TRBV2	TRBJ2-7	-	-
CASRPTGTANYGYTF	TGTGCCAGCAGACCTACCGGGACAGCTAACTATGGCTACACCTTC	TRBV6-4	TRBJ1-2	TRBD1	-
CASAQGLAAGGGTQYF	TGTGCCAGCGCTCAGGGACTAGCTGCAGGTGGGGGGACCCAGTACTTC	TRBV6-6	TRBJ2-5	TRBD2	once
CASSLGQWNTEAFF	TGTGCCAGCAGCTTAGGTCAGTGGAACACTGAAGCTTTCTTT	TRBV7-9	TRBJ1-1	-	-
CAIRGADGSGNTIYF	TGTGCCATCAGGGGGGCGGATGGCTCTGGAAACACCATATATTTT	TRBV10-3	TRBJ1-3	-	once
CATSNQLAGGQETQYF	TGTGCCACCAGCAACCAACTAGCGGGGGGCCAAGAGACCCAGTACTTC	TRBV15	TRBJ2-5	TRBD2	-
CASRLTTNTGELFF	TGCGCCAGCAGACTGACTACGAACACCGGGGAGCTGTTTTTT	TRBV5-1	TRBJ2-2	-	-
CASSTTGFTEAFF	TGTGCCAGCAGCACCACAGGGTTCACTGAAGCTTTCTTT	TRBV7-2	TRBJ1-1	-	-
CSVKNRDSLEAFF	TGCAGCGTAAAAAACAGGGATAGTCTTGAAGCTTTCTTT	TRBV29-1	TRBJ1-1	-	-
CASSLAPAGGYNEQFF	TGTGCTAGCAGCTTAGCGCCAGCGGGAGGTTACAATGAGCAGTTCTTC	TRBV7-7	TRBJ2-1	TRBD2	-
CASSLTGRSYEQYF	TGTGCCAGCAGCTTGACAGGGCGATCCTACGAGCAGTACTTC	TRBV7-9	TRBJ2-7	TRBD1	-
CASSLQGPSFSFF	TGTGCCAGCAGCCTCCAGGGCCCGTCCTTTTCGTTCTTC	TRBV6-6	TRBJ2-1	-	-
CASSGIRYYEQYF	TGCGCCAGCAGCGGGATCCGGTACTACGAGCAGTACTTC	TRBV10-2	TRBJ2-7	-	once
CASSPQHRGGYTF	TGTGCCAGCAGTCCCCAACACAGGGGTGGCTACACCTTC	TRBV6-5	TRBJ1-2	TRBD1	-
CASSVSSLNTEAFF	TGTGCCAGCAGCGTATCATCCCTAAACACTGAAGCTTTCTTT	TRBV9	TRBJ1-1	-	-
CASSRTGQGLESEQFF	TGTGCCAGCAGTAGAACGGGACAGGGCCTCGAAAGTGAGCAGTTCTTC	TRBV27	TRBJ2-1	TRBD1	-
CASSLQGGETEAFF	TGCGCCAGCAGCTTACAGGGGGGCGAGACTGAAGCTTTCTTT	TRBV5-1	TRBJ1-1	TRBD1	-
CASSSMSRVSGELFF	TGCGCCAGCAGCTCGATGAGCAGGGTCTCCGGGGAGCTGTTTTTT	TRBV5-1	TRBJ2-2	-	few
CASSIAGGQKTQYF	TGTGCCAGTAGTATAGCGGGGGGGCAAAAGACCCAGTACTTC	TRBV19	TRBJ2-5	TRBD2	-
CAGRGSGTGVTEAFF	TGTGCCGGGAGGGGGTCCGGGACAGGGGTGACTGAAGCTTTCTTT	TRBV2	TRBJ1-1	TRBD1	few
CASSTLGQGAADTQYF	TGTGCCAGCAGCACACTCGGGCAGGGGGCCGCAGATACGCAGTATTTT	TRBV5-8	TRBJ2-3	TRBD1	-
CASSLALDSAGELFF	TGCGCCAGCAGCTTGGCCTTAGACAGCGCCGGGGAGCTGTTTTTT	TRBV5-1	TRBJ2-2	-	-
CASSDLQQSSNYGYTF	TGCGCCAGCAGTGACCTACAGCAGTCGTCTAACTATGGCTACACCTTC	TRBV10-2	TRBJ1-2	-	-
CASSQEASSGQPQHF	TGCGCCAGCAGCCAAGAAGCCTCTTCAGGTCAGCCCCAGCATTTT	TRBV4-3	TRBJ1-5	-	few
CASSAQGWTSGANVLTF	TGTGCCAGTAGTGCTCAGGGGTGGACCTCTGGGGCCAACGTCCTGACTTTC	TRBV19	TRBJ2-6	-	once
CASSLMVAATNTEAFF	TGTGCCAGCAGCTTAATGGTTGCGGCGACGAACACTGAAGCTTTCTTT	TRBV5-4	TRBJ1-1	-	-
CASSFPQGANYGYTF	TGTGCCAGCAGCTTCCCCCAGGGGGCAAACTATGGCTACACCTTC	TRBV7-2	TRBJ1-2	TRBD1	-
CASSGWTANTEAFF	TGTGCCAGCAGTGGTTGGACAGCTAACACTGAAGCTTTCTTT	TRBV2	TRBJ1-1	-	-
CSLGDGYTF	TGCAGCCTGGGCGATGGCTACACCTTC	TRBV29-1	TRBJ1-2	-	once
CSVEDPSDRVLRGYTF	TGCAGCGTTGAAGATCCCTCTGACAGGGTATTGAGAGGCTACACCTTC	TRBV29-1	TRBJ1-2	TRBD1	few